The 16 T cell receptor beta chains presented below share a single source sample, sequenced in a study of cytomegalovirus exposure and HLA in healthy donors. The PCR was carried out with 60 Vbeta primers and 13 Jbeta primers. Sequenced by immunoSEQ multiplex PCR; TCRdb stores in-frame clones only, minus some. The table records about 130,000 clones, 76% of them present only once. The sequenced sample was PBMCs. These receptors were obtained from a man aged 40-55 years in good health and CMV-seronegative.

The chain recombines TRBV19 with TRBJ2-1, with 10 bases identical to TRBD2. Germline V gene data show CDR1 as LNHDA and CDR2 as SQIVND (reference sequence). After removal of 2 bases from V and 6 bases from J, the junction contained 4 bases not matched to a gene. The CDR3 extends over 15 amino acids. For the CDR3, the DNA is TGTGCCAGTAGTATACTAGCGGGAGAGACCAATGAGCAGTTCTTC. Its protein product is CASSILAGETNEQFF. Drawing the rest from reference TRBV19 and TRBJ2-1, the complete variable domain is DGGITQSPKYLFRKEGQNVTLSCEQNLNHDAMYWYRQDPGQGLRLIYYSQIVNDFQKGDIAEGYSVSREKKESFPLTVTSAQKNPTAFYLCASSILAGETNEQFFGPGTRLTVL.

The V and J genes are TRBV5-1 and TRBJ2-6; TRBD1 might be the D (6 bases). The ends were cut back, 5 bases at V and 0 bases at J, with 18 bases in the middle. Germline CDR1 reads SGHRS; CDR2 reads YFSETQ. The CDR3 runs 18 residues. The CDR3 nucleotides read TGCGCCAGCAGGGTCCTCGGGACGGACAGCTCTGGGGCCAACGTCCTGACTTTC. Translating it yields CASRVLGTDSSGANVLTF.

The chain is built from TRBV29-1 and TRBJ2-7; 8 bases are a match to TRBD2. In germline, CDR1 is SQVTM, CDR2 ANQGSEA. The CDR3 is 13 residues long. With 1 base clipped from V and 1 base from J, the junction kept 0 bases outside the gene matches. The CDR3 sequence is CSVEVAGSYEQYF. As DNA, the CDR3 is TGCAGCGTTGAAGTAGCGGGGTCCTACGAGCAGTACTTC.

The chain joins TRBV4-1 to TRBJ2-7; 9 bases align to TRBD2. Germline V gene lookup returns CDR1 MGHRA and CDR2 YSYEKL. This CDR3 is 13 amino acids long. J lost 5 bases, V lost 1 base, and 0 bases had no gene match. This CDR3 is CASSQGTSDEQYF. The CDR3 coding sequence is TGCGCCAGCAGCCAAGGGACTAGCGACGAGCAGTACTTC.

About this clone itself: Other DNA sequences in the same sample also yield this CDR3. V usage is TRBV30 and J usage is TRBJ2-5, with D uncertain. The V end lost 3 bases, the J end lost 5 bases, and 7 bases lay between the germline ends. CDR3 length equals 11 residues. Per germline, CDR1 GTSNPN and CDR2 SVGIG (reference sequence). The chain's CDR3 is CAWRTGETQYF. The CDR3 DNA is TGTGCCTGGAGGACCGGGGAGACCCAGTACTTC. Full variable domain (rest looked up from reference TRBV30 and TRBJ2-5): SQTIHQWPATLVQPVGSPLSLECTVEGTSNPNLYWYRQAAGRGLQLLFYSVGIGQISSEVPQNLSASRPQDRQFILSSKKLLLSDSGFYLCAWRTGETQYFGPGTRLLVL.

The chain carries TRBV29-1 and TRBJ2-7; 8 bases match TRBD2. With 7 bases clipped from V and 3 bases from J, the junction kept 5 bases outside the gene matches. The CDR3 has 12 amino acids. CDR1 and CDR2 (germline): SQVTM, ANQGSEA. CDR3 protein: CSAREGDYEQYF. Here the CDR3 DNA reads TGCAGCGCCCGGGAGGGCGACTACGAGCAGTACTTC.

V usage is TRBV6-5 and J usage is TRBJ1-4; TRBD1 aligns across 8 bases. Germline V gives CDR1 MNHEY, CDR2 SVGAGI. Unmatched junction bases numbered 10, after V lost 8 bases and J lost 5 bases. This CDR3 spans 15 amino acids. The CDR3 spells CASHAGGSNNEKLFF. CDR3 nucleotide sequence: TGTGCCAGCCACGCAGGGGGCTCCAACAATGAAAAACTGTTTTTT.

The chain carries TRBV7-9 and TRBJ1-1; possibly TRBD1 for D (5 bases). Germline loops: CDR1 SEHNR, CDR2 FQNEAQ (reference sequence). The CDR3 is made up of 16 amino acids. Trimming cost V 0 bases and J 5 bases, with 16 bases left between them. The CDR3 sequence: CASSLAQIPRGTEAFF. DNA for the CDR3: TGTGCCAGCAGCTTAGCCCAGATTCCAAGGGGTACTGAAGCTTTCTTT.

The gene calls are TRBV5-4 and TRBJ1-2; 7 bases align to TRBD1. With 0 bases clipped from V and 4 bases from J, the junction kept 9 bases outside the gene matches. CDR1 and CDR2 (germline): SGHNT, YYREEE (reference sequence). This CDR3 has 16 residues. The CDR3 here is CASSLGGDSAFYGYTF. CDR3 sequence (DNA): TGTGCCAGCAGCTTGGGAGGGGACAGCGCTTTCTATGGCTACACCTTC.

This clone was detected only once. This chain links TRBV10-3 with TRBJ2-7; D might be TRBD1 (5 bases). CDR1 is ENHRY and CDR2 is SYGVKD in the germline V gene. Between the trimmed V and J ends, which lost 6 bases and 2 bases, there was a span of 14 bases. The CDR3 contains 14 residues. DNA for the CDR3: TGTGCCATCAGCCCCACAACAGGTACCTACGAGCAGTACTTC. Residues: CAISPTTGTYEQYF.

This rearrangement joins TRBV4-3 to TRBJ2-7; TRBD2 might be the D (5 bases). The germline gives CDR1 LGHNA, CDR2 YSLEER. The CDR3 covers 15 residues. V lost 0 bases, J lost 0 bases, and 9 bases lay in between. The CDR3 bases are TGCGCCAGCAGCCAAGAGTGGACTGTCTCCTACGAGCAGTACTTC. As protein: CASSQEWTVSYEQYF.

The J gene is TRBJ2-3, the V gene TRBV30; 15 bases are shared with TRBD2. The CDR3 has 14 residues. V dropped 2 bases and J dropped 8; count of bases not matched to a gene: 2. Germline CDR1 GTSNPN, CDR2 SVGIG (reference sequence). The CDR3 here is CAWSTGLAGGTQYF. The CDR3 DNA reads TGTGCCTGGAGTACGGGACTAGCGGGGGGTACGCAGTATTTT. The variable domain in full, completed from reference TRBV30 and TRBJ2-3, reads SQTIHQWPATLVQPVGSPLSLECTVEGTSNPNLYWYRQAAGRGLQLLFYSVGIGQISSEVPQNLSASRPQDRQFILSSKKLLLSDSGFYLCAWSTGLAGGTQYFGPGTRLTVL.

This sequence joins TRBV11-2 and TRBJ1-5, with no clear D. The CDR3 is 13 residues long. V was cut by 3 bases and J by 7 bases, with 10 bases left in between. CDR1 is SGHAT and CDR2 is FQNNGV in the germline V gene. This chain's CDR3 is CASSFGPEQPQHF. CDR3 in DNA: TGTGCCAGCAGCTTTGGGCCTGAACAGCCCCAGCATTTT.

The chain recombines TRBV5-1 with TRBJ1-1; 7 bases are a match to TRBD1. The CDR3 totals 15 residues. CDR1 and CDR2 (germline): SGHRS, YFSETQ. J gave up 3 bases and V 4 bases, and 9 bases lay outside the gene matches. The CDR3, as DNA: TGCGCCAGCAGCGGTGGCCCTACAGGGGACACTGAAGCTTTCTTT. Translation: CASSGGPTGDTEAFF.

This clone was found a few times. The chain employs TRBV5-6 and TRBJ2-1; 11 bases match TRBD1. The junction had 7 bases not matched to a gene; V was cut back by 6 bases and J by 5 bases. The CDR3 extends over 15 amino acids. Germline V gene data show CDR1 as SGHDT and CDR2 as YYEEEE. CDR3 coding DNA: TGTGCCAGCACCCTCCGGGACAGGGGGAACAATGAGCAGTTCTTC. Its translation: CASTLRDRGNNEQFF.

The chain recombines TRBV14 with TRBJ1-4; no reliable D call. V was pared by 5 bases and J by 0 bases, with 7 bases between. The CDR3 consists of 14 residues. Germline V CDR1 and CDR2: SGHDN, FVKESK. Written as DNA, the CDR3 is TGTGCCAGCAGCGGGCCTTCAACTAATGAAAAACTGTTTTTT. This gives the protein CASSGPSTNEKLFF.